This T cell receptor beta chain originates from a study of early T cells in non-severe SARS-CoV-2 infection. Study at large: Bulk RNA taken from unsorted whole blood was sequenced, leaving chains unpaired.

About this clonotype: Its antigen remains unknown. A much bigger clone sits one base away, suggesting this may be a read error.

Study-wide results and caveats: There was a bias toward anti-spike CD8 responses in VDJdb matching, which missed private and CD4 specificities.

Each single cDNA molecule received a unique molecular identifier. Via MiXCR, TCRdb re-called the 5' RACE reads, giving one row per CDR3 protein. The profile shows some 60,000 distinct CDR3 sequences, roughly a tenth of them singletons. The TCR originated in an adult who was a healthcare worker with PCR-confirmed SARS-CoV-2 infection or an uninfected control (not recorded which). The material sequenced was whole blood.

The CDR3 nucleotides read TGTGCCAACACCCAAGGGGGACACCCGAACACTGAAGCTTTCTTT. This encodes CANTQGGHPNTEAFF. The rearrangement links TRBV6-6 to TRBJ1-1; D perhaps matches TRBD1 (6 bases). Trimming removed 10 bases at V and 1 base at J, with 19 bases between. Germline V lookup: CDR1 MNHNY, CDR2 SVGAGI (reference sequence). The CDR3 contains 15 residues.